This TCR beta chain is drawn from a study of cytomegalovirus exposure and HLA in healthy donors. General study findings and limits: CMV serostatus alone was available as immune exposure information. Researchers reported in a later analysis that a missense DCLRE1C variant was tied to TCR beta V- and J-gene trimming. Researchers reported from a later analysis that most CMV-associated TCR beta chains appeared HLA-restricted.

Germline-derived CDR1 and CDR2 are SGHNT and YYREEE (reference sequence). The V segment lost 4 bases and the J segment 4 bases; nucleotides outside the gene matches: 11. CDR3 length: 15 amino acids. This clone was counted only a few times. What it binds is unknown. The PCR used 60 Vbeta and 13 Jbeta primers. Here immunoSEQ multiplex PCR was the method, and the copy in TCRdb shows in-frame clones only, minus some. Of thousands of clones in the sample, more than 45% were seen once. The J gene is TRBJ2-7, the V gene TRBV5-4, with TRBD2 matching 7 bases. The sequence derives from a young man in good health and CMV-seropositive. Material for sequencing was PBMCs. For the CDR3, the DNA is TGTGCCAGCAGCGGGGACTATCTTCGTGATTACGAGCAGTACTTC. Protein product: CASSGDYLRDYEQYF.